Presented here are 3 T cell receptor beta chains from one specimen sequenced in a study of shared clonotypes between healthy human individuals. The repertoire was sequenced with immunoSEQ multiplex PCR; TCRdb's copy has only in-frame clones and lacks some. The sample lists about 2 million clones, 90% to 95% occurring once. The sample was naive CD4+ T cells sorted from blood. Stated subset: CD45RA+ positively selected. The source is a man aged 18 to 29 in good health.

The rearrangement joins TRBV4-1 to TRBJ2-3, with TRBD2 matching 7 bases. The CDR3 loop spans 17 amino acids. V lost 0 bases to trimming and J lost 11 bases; unmatched junction nucleotides: 17. Per germline, CDR1 MGHRA and CDR2 YSYEKL. CDR3 in amino acids: CASSQDLILATTVGQYF. DNA for the CDR3: TGCGCCAGCAGCCAAGATCTGATACTAGCGACCACGGTGGGGCAGTATTTT.

This chain links TRBV30 with TRBJ1-4, with D unresolved. Germline CDR1 is GTSNPN and CDR2 is SVGIG (reference sequence). Trimming left V 3 bases short and J 0 bases short, with 8 bases between. The CDR3 totals 14 residues. CDR3 DNA sequence: TGTGCCTGGAGCCTCGGTGCAACTAATGAAAAACTGTTTTTT. This encodes CAWSLGATNEKLFF.

The genes are TRBV7-2 and TRBJ1-1; maybe TRBD1 (6 bases). The V gene's germline CDR1 is SGHTA and CDR2 FQGNSA. CDR3 length: 15 amino acids. Trimming removed 4 bases at V and 2 bases at J, with 14 bases between. CDR3 coding DNA: TGTGCCAGCAGCTCCCGGGGGGCGCGAAACACTGAAGCTTTCTTT. It yields the protein CASSSRGARNTEAFF. Filled out from reference TRBV7-2 and TRBJ1-1, the complete variable domain reads GAGVSQSPSNKVTEKGKDVELRCDPISGHTALYWYRQSLGQGLEFLIYFQGNSAPDKSGLPSDRFSAERTGGSVSTLTIQRTQQEDSAVYLCASSSRGARNTEAFFGQGTRLTVV.